This entry lists 7 T cell receptor beta chains sequenced from one sample in a study of T cell repertoires in cytomegalovirus infection. Each CDR3 protein is one row after TCRdb ran MiXCR on the reads. The sample includes fewer than 150,000 distinct CDR3 sequences, around 30% of them seen just once. Their recognized antigens are unknown. Sequenced here: CD8+ T cells from cultured PBMCs, sampled from culture after CMV antigen stimulation. Source of these receptors: a human donor in good health (CMV status not recorded). Some clones in this sample may be carry-over from other donors' samples.

There are a few counts of this clonotype. The chain recombines TRBV4-1 with TRBJ2-5; D may correspond to TRBD1 or TRBD2 (5 bases each). The CDR3 covers 14 residues. V was cut by 4 bases and J by 9 bases, with 18 bases left in between. The germline gives CDR1 MGHRA, CDR2 YSYEKL. CDR3 in amino acids: CASSRDQLELSQYF. The DNA for the CDR3 is TGCGCCAGCAGCCGGGACCAGTTAGAGTTGTCCCAGTACTTC.

This chain links TRBV20-1 with TRBJ1-5; D gene unclear. Germline V gene sequence: CDR1 DFQATT, CDR2 SNEGSKA (reference sequence). The CDR3 runs to 20 residues. V was pared by 0 bases and J by 0 bases, with 24 bases between. The CDR3 region is CSARDYGVKAAGDSNQPQHF. The CDR3 nucleotides are TGCAGTGCTAGAGATTACGGTGTGAAGGCGGCGGGAGATAGCAATCAGCCCCAGCATTTT.

This chain links TRBV27 with TRBJ2-2; a possible D gene is TRBD1 (6 bases). The CDR3 is 19 amino acids. V lost 6 bases, J lost 0 bases, and 23 bases lay in between. Germline assignment: CDR1 MNHEY and CDR2 SMNVEV (reference sequence). This chain's CDR3 is CASSIMTRDIGTNTGELFF. CDR3 bases: TGTGCCAGCAGCATTATGACCCGGGACATCGGAACGAACACCGGGGAGCTGTTTTTT.

This chain connects TRBV20-1 to TRBJ2-1, with D unresolved. CDR3 length: 13 residues. V shed 0 bases and J shed 9 bases, with 12 bases lying between them. Germline CDR1 reads DFQATT; CDR2 reads SNEGSKA (reference sequence). CDR3 bases: TGCAGTGCTAGAGACGACCTAGAGGTTGAGCAGTTCTTC. Amino acids: CSARDDLEVEQFF.

At least ten counts were recorded for this clonotype. The chain combines TRBV6-2 or TRBV6-3 with TRBJ1-2; 7 nucleotides agree with TRBD1. V dropped 8 bases and J dropped 5; count of bases not matched to a gene: 11. There are 14 residues in the CDR3. CDR1 is MNHEY, CDR2 SVGEGT, per germline. CDR3 loop: CASAPGGLGYGYTF. CDR3 DNA sequence: TGTGCCAGCGCCCCAGGGGGGCTGGGGTATGGCTACACCTTC.

This clonotype was observed a handful of times. The genes are TRBV27 and TRBJ1-6; no clear D gene. V was shortened by 5 bases and J by 7 bases, with 9 bases between the two germline ends. Looked up from germline, CDR1 is MNHEY and CDR2 is SMNVEV (reference sequence). The CDR3 extends over 13 amino acids. Written as DNA, the CDR3 is TGTGCCAGCAGTAGAACATGGAATTCACCCCTCCACTTT. Protein product: CASSRTWNSPLHF.

The sample holds a few counts of this clonotype. V is TRBV6-5 and J is TRBJ2-5, with D unclear. V shed 2 bases and J shed 5 bases, with 15 bases lying between them. This CDR3 has 15 residues. Germline V gene sequence: CDR1 MNHEY, CDR2 SVGAGI. The CDR3 DNA follows: TGTGCCAGCAGTTACGACGGCGCGGCTAGTGAGACCCAGTACTTC. Translating gives CASSYDGAASETQYF.